This entry describes one T cell receptor beta chain. Its antigen has not been determined. Base qualities are not at hand, and no much larger clone is one base apart. The data were obtained in a study of blood T cell repertoires in COVID-19 (dated by TCRdb to 2018 to 2020). In terms of the full investigation: Collaborator samples came from the United States, Italy and Spain and covered acute and convalescent phases of COVID-19. The repertoires were released in a freely available public database intended as a resource for research on the immune response to SARS-CoV-2. HLA class I and class II types, where available, came from metadata supplied by the sample provider rather than from assay-based typing. Samples were obtained from the ongoing ImmuneRACE study (first 160 participants) and from 1,000 to 1,500 subjects provided by 6 global collaborators. Nearly every sample came with metadata listing a de-identified subject ID, COVID-19 status, age in years and sex. The prospective study material was composed of cDNA or gDNA derived from T cells, B-cell-depleted T cells, or PBMCs. Subjects who had been exposed to COVID-19, were actively infected with it, or had recovered from it provided the deeply sampled blood TCRbeta repertoires that made up the dataset. Study-level results and caveats: The quantity of clinical and demographic metadata differed by source and by participant and was supplied without curation.

The CDR3 contains 16 residues, cysteine and phenylalanine counted. CDR3 DNA only is kept here, 48 bases in frame from base 1. Germline trimming amounts to 6 bases on V and 0 bases on J, with 7 as the count of junction bases outside the gene matches. In the germline V gene, CDR1 corresponds to SGHDT and CDR2 to YYEEEE. One collaborating source in Seattle enrolled patients during active infection and followed them longitudinally through the course of disease. Whole blood was collected in K2EDTA tubes by collaborating institutions according to the institutions' own protocols. For TCRbeta analysis, collaborator samples were shipped as frozen whole blood, as isolated PBMCs, or as DNA extracted from either sample type. The immunoSEQ Assay, a bias-controlled multiplex PCR, was used to amplify TCRbeta CDR3 regions from genomic DNA. In the paper's pipeline: The number of nucleated cells in each sample was estimated by amplification of reference gene primers within the assay. Sequence reads were collapsed and filtered to measure the absolute abundance of every unique TCRbeta CDR3 rearrangement. For each sample, productive Simpson clonality was calculated by taking the square root of Simpson's diversity index across productive rearrangements. In its TCRdb copy, this immuneACCESS table keeps in-frame sequences only and misses some clones. Where compared with another copy, unresolved V genes explain less than half of these, and the others have no known cause. V, J and clone size are taken as reported in that table, and D and trimming were inferred from the DNA itself. For this sample there are 40,000 to 60,000 clones; approximately 84% appear just once. 2.6% of the sample lies in the top ten.

The sequence links TRBV5-6 to TRBJ2-1, and TRBD2 matches 9 of the central bases. Input material: peripheral blood. The sequence was collected from a woman of 80 years or more with COVID-19, enrolled during active disease. The nucleotides read TGTGCCAGCAACCGCGGGGGGGATAGCTCCTACAATGAGCAGTTCTTC. Translated, it gives CASNRGGDSSYNEQFF.